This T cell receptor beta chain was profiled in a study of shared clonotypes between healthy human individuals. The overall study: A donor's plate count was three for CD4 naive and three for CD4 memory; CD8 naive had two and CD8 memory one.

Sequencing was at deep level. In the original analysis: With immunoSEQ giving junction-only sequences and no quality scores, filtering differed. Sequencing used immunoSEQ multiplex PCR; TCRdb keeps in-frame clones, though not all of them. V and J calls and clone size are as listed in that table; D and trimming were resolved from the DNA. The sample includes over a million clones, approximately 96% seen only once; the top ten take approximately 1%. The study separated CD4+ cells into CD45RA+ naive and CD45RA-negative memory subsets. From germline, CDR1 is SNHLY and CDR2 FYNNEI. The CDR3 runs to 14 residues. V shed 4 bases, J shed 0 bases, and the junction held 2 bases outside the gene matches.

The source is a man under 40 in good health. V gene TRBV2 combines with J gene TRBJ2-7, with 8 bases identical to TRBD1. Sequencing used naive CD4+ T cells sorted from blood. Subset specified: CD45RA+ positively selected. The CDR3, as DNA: TGTGCCAGCAGTGGACAGGGGAGCTCCTACGAGCAGTACTTC. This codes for CASSGQGSSYEQYF.